Shown below are 11 T cell receptor beta chains from a single sample sequenced in a study of cytomegalovirus exposure and HLA in healthy donors. The PCR used 60 Vbeta and 13 Jbeta primers. Repertoires were generated with immunoSEQ multiplex PCR, while TCRdb's copy carries only in-frame clones and drops some. Of approximately 75,000 clones in the sample, roughly 71% were seen once. Material: PBMCs. All receptors come from a woman aged 55-69 years in good health and CMV-seropositive.

The J gene is TRBJ1-1, the V gene TRBV19; the D gene is possibly TRBD1 (5 bases). CDR3 length: 14 residues. CDR1 is LNHDA and CDR2 is SQIVND in the germline V gene (reference sequence). The V end was cut by 5 bases, the J end by 6 bases, with 16 bases between. CDR3 in DNA: TGTGCCAGTAGTGCCACCTTCGGGGGGTCTGAAGCTTTCTTT. This gives the protein CASSATFGGSEAFF.

The chain recombines TRBV4-1 with TRBJ1-2; 11 bases align to TRBD1. Per germline, CDR1 MGHRA and CDR2 YSYEKL. The CDR3 runs 14 residues. V shed 4 bases, J shed 12 bases, and the junction held 10 bases outside the gene matches. As DNA, the CDR3 is TGCGCCAGCAGCCTTTCCGGGACAGGGGGTAATAACACCTTC. It codes for CASSLSGTGGNNTF.

The rearrangement joins TRBV5-1 to TRBJ1-2; D perhaps matches TRBD1 (5 bases). The CDR3 consists of 15 residues. V was trimmed by 0 bases and J by 4 bases, leaving 13 bases between them. Germline values: CDR1 SGHRS, CDR2 YFSETQ. The CDR3 reads CASSLDGRAIYGYTF. The CDR3 region has the DNA TGCGCCAGCAGCTTGGATGGCAGGGCAATCTATGGCTACACCTTC.

The chain employs TRBV7-3 and TRBJ2-7; maybe TRBD1 (5 bases). The CDR3 length is 13 residues. From germline, CDR1 is SGHTA and CDR2 FQGTGA. Trimming took off 3 bases at V and 0 bases at J, with 6 bases between the two ends. CDR3 nucleotide sequence: TGTGCCAGCAGCTTCGACAGCTCCTACGAGCAGTACTTC. Protein: CASSFDSSYEQYF. The full variable domain, its missing parts supplied by reference TRBV7-3 and TRBJ2-7, is GAGVSQTPSNKVTEKGKYVELRCDPISGHTALYWYRQSLGQGPEFLIYFQGTGAADDSGLPNDRFFAVRPEGSVSTLKIQRTERGDSAVYLCASSFDSSYEQYFGPGTRLTVT.

This chain joins TRBV5-1 and TRBJ1-1; weak D call: TRBD1 (6 bases). The CDR3 runs 13 residues. The V gene lost 1 base and the J gene lost 5 bases, with 9 bases spanning the gap. Germline V gene lookup returns CDR1 SGHRS and CDR2 YFSETQ. CDR3: CASSLTGRTEAFF. Here the CDR3 DNA reads TGCGCCAGCAGCTTGACAGGGAGAACTGAAGCTTTCTTT.

The chain is built from TRBV29-1 and TRBJ1-5; possible D gene TRBD1, 6 bases. The CDR3 is made up of 14 amino acids. V was shortened by 0 bases and J by 2 bases, with 8 bases between the two germline ends. Germline V CDR1 and CDR2: SQVTM, ANQGSEA. CDR3 sequence (DNA): TGCAGCGTTGAAGAGGGGGCTGGCAATCAGCCCCAGCATTTT. As protein: CSVEEGAGNQPQHF. The whole variable domain, remainder taken from reference TRBV29-1 and TRBJ1-5, is SAVISQKPSRDICQRGTSLTIQCQVDSQVTMMFWYRQQPGQSLTLIATANQGSEATYESGFVIDKFPISRPNLTFSTLTVSNMSPEDSSIYLCSVEEGAGNQPQHFGDGTRLSIL.

This chain joins TRBV7-3 and TRBJ2-5, with 11 bases matching TRBD1. The CDR3 spans 14 residues. Germline CDR1 and CDR2: SGHTA and FQGTGA. Germline trimming cut 2 bases from V and 4 bases from J; bases unmatched to any gene: 0. DNA for the CDR3: TGTGCCAGCAGCTTAGGGACAGGGGGAGAGACCCAGTACTTC. Amino acids: CASSLGTGGETQYF.

The chain links TRBV18 to TRBJ1-2; possibly TRBD1 for D (6 bases). The CDR3 is made up of 16 amino acids. CDR1 and CDR2 (germline): KGHSH, LQKENI. V lost 2 bases and J 3 bases, leaving 16 bases between the germline ends. Here the CDR3 DNA reads TGTGCCAGCTCACCAGAACTGTCCGGGACATACTATGGCTACACCTTC. Its protein is CASSPELSGTYYGYTF.

The chain recombines TRBV5-1 with TRBJ2-3; TRBD2 aligns across 10 bases. The CDR3 sequence is 15 residues long. The V gene's germline CDR1 is SGHRS and CDR2 YFSETQ. The J segment lost 4 bases and the V segment lost 6 bases, leaving 8 bases of the junction unmatched. The CDR3 reads CASNPGLAVADTQYF. The CDR3 coding sequence is TGCGCCAGCAACCCAGGACTAGCGGTCGCAGATACGCAGTATTTT.

This sequence joins TRBV10-3 and TRBJ1-1; 7 bases line up with TRBD1. After removal of 10 bases from V and 1 base from J, the junction contained 9 bases not matched to a gene. Germline-derived CDR1 and CDR2 are ENHRY and SYGVKD. This CDR3 has 14 amino acids. CDR3 bases: TGTGCCACCCGATCGGGACAGTCGAACACTGAAGCTTTCTTT. As protein: CATRSGQSNTEAFF.

This clone was seen only once. Written as DNA, the CDR3 is TGTGCCAGCAAGGCGGGAGATTGGGGGGAGACCCAGTACTTC. Translated, it gives CASKAGDWGETQYF. V is TRBV2 and J is TRBJ2-5; 7 positions match TRBD2. There are 14 residues in the CDR3. Germline V gene sequence: CDR1 SNHLY, CDR2 FYNNEI. Trimming cost V 7 bases and J 5 bases; bases outside gene matches: 10.